This TCR gamma chain comes out of a study of Vδ1+ human thymocytes. Germline CDR1 is EGSTGY and CDR2 is YDSYTSSV. The J segment lost 5 bases and the V segment lost 0 bases, leaving 7 bases of the junction unmatched. The CDR3 sequence is 14 residues long. In regard to this clone: The antigen remains undetermined.

Sequences come from RNA converted to cDNA by reverse transcription. CDR3 amplicons came from multiplex PCR with pooled V-gene forward and constant-region reverse primers. TCRdb re-called the multiplex PCR reads via CATT. The sample includes tens of thousands of gamma-chain clones, roughly an eighth of them seen just once. Whole-study results and caveats: Highly polyclonal TRG and TRD repertoires with Gaussian CDR3 length distributions appeared in thymus.

Sequenced material: Vdelta1+ gamma-delta thymocytes from the thymus. Subset meaning: FACS-sorted CD3+ TCRalphabeta- TCRVdelta1+ TCRVdelta2- thymocytes. This chain joins TRGV4 and TRGJ1 or TRGJ2. The TCR was taken from a child in the first two years of life who had congenital heart surgery. CDR3 in DNA: TGTGCCACCTGGGATGGGTTTTGTCATTATAAGAAACTCTTT. It encodes CATWDGFCHYKKLF.